This entry lists 8 T cell receptor beta chains sequenced from one sample in a study of cytotoxic CD8 clonotypes in ibrutinib-treated CLL. The assay was immunoSEQ multiplex PCR, and TCRdb's table has in-frame clones only and misses some. This table holds about 140,000 clones, 85% to 95% found once. Material: PBMCs, obtained after 12 months of ibrutinib treatment. The receptors originated from a human donor with chronic lymphocytic leukemia.

The count of this clone is one. The rearrangement links TRBV5-1 to TRBJ2-5; 7 bases agree with TRBD2. The CDR3 spans 12 residues. Germline CDR1 reads SGHRS; CDR2 reads YFSETQ. The CDR3 DNA sequence: TGCGCTTCGGGGGGACCGGGTGAGACCCAGTACTTC. The encoded protein is CASGGPGETQYF.

Only a few counts were recorded for this clone. The V and J genes are TRBV5-1 and TRBJ2-3; no firm D call. Germline V gene data show CDR1 as SGHRS and CDR2 as YFSETQ. This CDR3 has 14 residues. V dropped 0 bases and J dropped 0 bases, with 5 bases sitting between them. CDR3 in DNA: TGCGCCAGCAGCTTGGGCCAGAGCACAGATACGCAGTATTTT. It specifies CASSLGQSTDTQYF.

This clone was observed a few times. The chain is built from TRBV2 and TRBJ1-3; 8 nucleotides match TRBD1. Germline V gene sequence: CDR1 SNHLY, CDR2 FYNNEI. V gave up 3 bases and J gave up 4 bases; unmatched junction bases: 5. This CDR3 comprises 15 residues. CDR3 residues: CASSDTGGKGNTIYF. The CDR3 DNA reads as TGTGCCAGCAGTGACACAGGGGGAAAAGGAAACACCATATATTTT.

This chain uses TRBV19 with TRBJ1-1, with 9 bases lining up with TRBD1. In germline, CDR1 is LNHDA, CDR2 SQIVND (reference sequence). J lost 10 bases, V lost 5 bases, and 8 bases had no gene match. The CDR3 contains 13 residues. The CDR3 DNA follows: TGTGCCAGTAGTCCGGGACAGGGCCTTACAGCTTTCTTT. Protein product: CASSPGQGLTAFF. Drawing the rest from reference TRBV19 and TRBJ1-1, the complete variable domain is DGGITQSPKYLFRKEGQNVTLSCEQNLNHDAMYWYRQDPGQGLRLIYYSQIVNDFQKGDIAEGYSVSREKKESFPLTVTSAQKNPTAFYLCASSPGQGLTAFFGQGTRLTVV.

The genes are TRBV9 and TRBJ2-1, with TRBD2 identical over 13 bases. The trim removed 4 bases at V and 7 bases at J, leaving 5 bases unmatched. The CDR3 covers 15 residues. Germline CDR1 and CDR2: SGDLS and YYNGEE. For the CDR3, the DNA is TGTGCCAGCAGCCGAGGACTAGCGGGAGAGAATGAGCAGTTCTTC. As protein: CASSRGLAGENEQFF.

J is TRBJ2-2 and V is TRBV9; D is tentatively TRBD1 or TRBD2 (6 bases each). The V end was cut by 4 bases, the J end by 6 bases, with 10 bases between. Germline-derived CDR1 and CDR2 are SGDLS and YYNGEE. The CDR3 has 13 residues. CDR3 DNA sequence: TGTGCCAGCAGCCCGGGGGCTTCCGGGGAGCTGTTTTTT. This encodes CASSPGASGELFF. Full variable domain (outside the CDR3, taken from reference TRBV9 and TRBJ2-2): DSGVTQTPKHLITATGQRVTLRCSPRSGDLSVYWYQQSLDQGLQFLIQYYNGEERAKGNILERFSAQQFPDLHSELNLSSLELGDSALYFCASSPGASGELFFGEGSRLTVL.

The chain recombines TRBV9 with TRBJ2-5; 8 bases are a match to TRBD2. The J call is in doubt because the DNA end fits TRBJ2-7 better. The CDR3 is made up of 15 amino acids. Germline values: CDR1 SGDLS, CDR2 YYNGEE. CDR3 in DNA: TGTGCCAGCAGCTTGGGCCCAGCGGGAGTCGGCGAGCAGTACTTC. It specifies CASSLGPAGVGEQYF.

Remarks on this clone: In the same sample, other DNA sequences code for this CDR3. This sequence joins TRBV6-1 and TRBJ1-1; D is unclear. Germline CDR1 MNHNS, CDR2 SASEGT. V was shortened by 4 bases and J by 2 bases, with 8 bases between the two germline ends. The CDR3 has 13 amino acids. CDR3 sequence: CASSVAANTEAFF. CDR3 nucleotide sequence: TGTGCCAGCAGTGTGGCAGCCAACACTGAAGCTTTCTTT.